The clone carrying this T cell receptor (beta chain) showed up many times. No antigen is known for it. The template, roughly 0.45 ug total RNA, yielded TCR beta cDNA made with a constant-region primer. Three rounds of nested multiplex PCR with slightly modified ARM-PCR produced TCR beta libraries. Researchers ran the first two PCR rounds for ten to eleven cycles each with TRBV1-TRBV30 forward primers and a C-beta reverse primer. Using its own MiXCR run on the multiplex PCR reads, TCRdb lists one record per CDR3 protein. The sample records fewer than 250,000 distinct CDR3 sequences, approximately 65% being singletons. Unsorted whole blood supplied the RNA, and germline DNA was extracted too. The data were taken from a study of tumor-infiltrating lymphocytes in primary liver carcinoma. Study-level results: The study used bulk unsorted samples and so did not compare CD4+ and CD8+ repertoires.

V was clipped by 2 bases and J by 6 bases; unmatched bases: 6. Germline V gene lookup returns CDR1 SGHAT and CDR2 FQDESV (reference sequence). CDR3 length: 14 amino acids. The chain carries TRBV11-1 and TRBJ1-2, with 7 bases aligning to TRBD1. Sample: peripheral blood. This TCR was sampled from a woman aged 55 to 70 with primary liver carcinoma and hepatitis B virus infection. CDR3 sequence (DNA): TGTGCCAGCAGCTTAAGGCAGGGGGAGGATGGCTACACCTTC. Translated, it gives CASSLRQGEDGYTF.